Listed here are 19 T cell receptor beta chains from one sample, sequenced in a study of cytomegalovirus exposure and HLA in healthy donors. Sequencing used immunoSEQ multiplex PCR; TCRdb keeps in-frame clones, though not all of them. Of about 220,000 clones in the sample, around four fifths were seen once. Sequenced material: PBMCs. The receptor set was obtained from a woman in her twenties or thirties in good health and CMV-seropositive.

A few counts support this clone. The chain has TRBV11-3 and TRBJ1-2, with D unclear. Germline lookup yields CDR1 SGHNT and CDR2 YENEEA. This CDR3 has 13 amino acids. V was trimmed by 5 bases and J by 8 bases, leaving 15 bases between them. The chain's CDR3 is CASSLRPAGGYTF. The CDR3 coding sequence is TGTGCCAGCAGCCTCCGACCCGCTGGGGGCTACACCTTC.

J is TRBJ2-3 and V is TRBV2; 13 nucleotides match TRBD2. CDR3 length: 13 residues. With V trimmed by 3 bases and J by 13 bases, 4 bases remained unmatched. CDR1 is SNHLY and CDR2 is FYNNEI in the germline V gene. CDR3 in amino acids: CASSEGLAGQEYF. The DNA of the CDR3 is TGTGCCAGCAGTGAGGGACTAGCGGGACAGGAGTATTTT.

This chain connects TRBV9 to TRBJ2-5; D is possibly TRBD2 (6 bases). The V end lost 0 bases, the J end lost 4 bases, and 13 bases lay between the germline ends. The CDR3 length is 15 residues. Germline CDR1 is SGDLS and CDR2 is YYNGEE. The CDR3 protein is CASSVAVGGGETQYF. The CDR3, as DNA: TGTGCCAGCAGCGTAGCGGTCGGGGGTGGAGAGACCCAGTACTTC. Full variable domain (remainder filled in from reference TRBV9 and TRBJ2-5): DSGVTQTPKHLITATGQRVTLRCSPRSGDLSVYWYQQSLDQGLQFLIQYYNGEERAKGNILERFSAQQFPDLHSELNLSSLELGDSALYFCASSVAVGGGETQYFGPGTRLLVL.

CDR3 region: CATARLGQETQYF. In nucleotides, the CDR3 is TGTGCCACGGCCAGACTAGGCCAAGAGACCCAGTACTTC. V usage is TRBV25-1 and J usage is TRBJ2-5; D possibly corresponds to TRBD2 (6 bases). CDR3 length equals 13 residues. Trimming shortened V by 10 bases and J by 1 base, and 13 bases separated the two germline ends. The germline V gene has CDR1 MGHDK and CDR2 SYGVNS.

The chain joins TRBV5-1 to TRBJ2-1; D not resolved. CDR1 and CDR2 (germline): SGHRS, YFSETQ. V gave up 1 base and J gave up 7 bases, with 9 bases separating them. There are 13 residues in the CDR3. CDR3 sequence (DNA): TGCGCCAGCAGCTTGCCTTCGCTAAATGAGCAGTTCTTC. It translates to CASSLPSLNEQFF.

The chain recombines TRBV28 with TRBJ1-2, with a tentative D call TRBD1 (5 bases). Germline assignment: CDR1 MDHEN and CDR2 SYDVKM. The CDR3 spans 15 residues. Trimming shortened V by 8 bases and J by 3 bases, and 19 bases separated the two germline ends. The CDR3 nucleotides read TGTGCCAGCGAGACCCCGACAGAAGGGCACTATGGCTACACCTTC. Its translation is CASETPTEGHYGYTF.

This chain uses TRBV5-1 with TRBJ2-1; D is undetermined. V was cut by 1 base and J by 9 bases, with 5 bases left in between. The germline gives CDR1 SGHRS, CDR2 YFSETQ. The CDR3 is 11 amino acids. CDR3 residues: CASSLPGEQFF. The DNA of the CDR3 is TGCGCCAGCAGCTTGCCGGGTGAGCAGTTCTTC.

J is TRBJ2-1 and V is TRBV7-3, with 8 bases aligning to TRBD1. This CDR3 has 14 amino acids. V was pared by 4 bases and J by 10 bases, with 9 bases of the junction left unmatched. CDR1 is SGHTA, CDR2 FQGTGA, per germline. CDR3 residues: CASSSSSAGGEQFF. As DNA, the CDR3 is TGTGCCAGCAGCTCCTCGAGCGCAGGGGGCGAGCAGTTCTTC.

This clone came up many times. The V gene is TRBV7-9, the J gene TRBJ1-5; TRBD1 is a possible D gene (5 bases). From germline, CDR1 is SEHNR and CDR2 FQNEAQ (reference sequence). V was shortened by 3 bases and J by 0 bases, with 9 bases between the two germline ends. This CDR3 region has 15 residues. CDR3 bases: TGTGCCAGCAGCTTGGGGACGGATAGCAATCAGCCCCAGCATTTT. Translation: CASSLGTDSNQPQHF.

This rearrangement joins TRBV28 to TRBJ2-6, with unresolved D. The CDR3 is 13 residues long. In germline, CDR1 is MDHEN, CDR2 SYDVKM. V gave up 2 bases and J gave up 4 bases, with 3 bases separating them. The CDR3 sequence: CASSLAGANVLTF. CDR3 coding DNA: TGTGCCAGCAGTTTAGCCGGGGCCAACGTCCTGACTTTC.

This rearrangement joins TRBV2 to TRBJ1-4; maybe TRBD1 (5 bases). V was shortened by 6 bases and J by 7 bases, with 18 bases between the two germline ends. Per germline, CDR1 SNHLY and CDR2 FYNNEI. The CDR3 is 15 residues long. The chain's CDR3 is CASRVRGKSSEKLFF. The CDR3 DNA is TGTGCCAGCAGAGTGAGGGGAAAATCGAGTGAAAAACTGTTTTTT.

DNA of the CDR3: TGTGCCAGCAGCCCCGGACAGGGCCCTACAGATACGCAGTATTTT. The encoded protein is CASSPGQGPTDTQYF. This rearrangement joins TRBV4-2 to TRBJ2-3; 8 nucleotides agree with TRBD1. This CDR3 contains 15 residues. Germline CDR1 is LGHNA and CDR2 is YNFKEQ. With 4 bases clipped from V and 3 bases from J, the junction kept 6 bases outside the gene matches.

The chain has TRBV4-3 and TRBJ2-1; 8 bases line up with TRBD1. Germline V gene data show CDR1 as LGHNA and CDR2 as YSLEER. Losses at the gene ends were 3 bases for V and 9 bases for J; bases not matched to a gene: 10. The CDR3 is 15 residues long. The chain's CDR3 is CASSQDRQGQREQFF. The DNA of the CDR3 is TGCGCCAGCAGCCAGGATCGACAGGGGCAGCGTGAGCAGTTCTTC.

To note about this clone: Other DNA sequences in this sample translate to the same CDR3. In DNA form, the CDR3 reads TGTGCCAGCTCACCAGCGGGAGAGGAAGATACGCAGTATTTT. It codes for CASSPAGEEDTQYF. The chain couples TRBV18 to TRBJ2-3; TRBD2 matches at 7 bases. In germline, CDR1 is KGHSH, CDR2 LQKENI. The CDR3 sequence is 14 residues long. The junction had 4 bases not matched to a gene; V was cut back by 2 bases and J by 5 bases.

This sequence joins TRBV6-5 and TRBJ2-3; 9 positions agree with TRBD2. The CDR3 totals 15 residues. Germline values: CDR1 MNHEY, CDR2 SVGAGI. Trimming took 6 bases from V and 5 from J; bases not matched to a gene: 9. The CDR3 reads CASRDIAGDLDTQYF. The DNA for the CDR3 is TGTGCCAGCAGAGATATAGCGGGGGATTTAGATACGCAGTATTTT.

The rearrangement joins TRBV6-1 to TRBJ1-1; D call uncertain. CDR1 is MNHNS and CDR2 is SASEGT in the germline V gene. CDR3 length equals 14 residues. V was clipped by 2 bases and J by 1 base, with 8 bases between them. The CDR3 nucleotides read TGTGCCAGCAGTGAAAATTGGAAGAACACTGAAGCTTTCTTT. Its protein is CASSENWKNTEAFF.

This chain joins TRBV18 and TRBJ2-5; 8 bases line up with TRBD2. The CDR3 covers 15 residues. Losses at the gene ends were 0 bases for V and 3 bases for J; bases not matched to a gene: 3. Germline CDR1 and CDR2: KGHSH and LQKENI. The CDR3 DNA follows: TGTGCCAGCTCACCACCAATAGCGGGAAAAGAGACCCAGTACTTC. Protein sequence: CASSPPIAGKETQYF.

This clone has a single count. This sequence joins TRBV6-1 and TRBJ1-1; D not resolved. CDR1 MNHNS and CDR2 SASEGT come from the germline V gene. The V end lost 3 bases, the J end lost 5 bases, and 10 bases lay between the germline ends. CDR3 size: 13 residues. The CDR3 coding sequence is TGTGCCAGCAGTGACGGTTTGTGGACTGAAGCTTTCTTT. Protein: CASSDGLWTEAFF.

The chain uses TRBV2 and TRBJ1-2; D might be TRBD1 (5 bases). The ends were cut back, 5 bases at V and 4 bases at J, with 14 bases in the middle. The CDR3 runs 14 residues. Per the germline V gene, CDR1 is SNHLY and CDR2 is FYNNEI. This chain's CDR3 is CASSFSTGTYGYTF. For the CDR3, the DNA is TGTGCCAGCAGTTTTTCTACAGGTACCTATGGCTACACCTTC.